The rows below give T cell receptor beta chains drawn from one sample of a study of cytomegalovirus exposure and HLA in healthy donors. Using immunoSEQ multiplex PCR, the repertoire was profiled, and TCRdb retains in-frame clones only, with some absent. This table holds approximately 230,000 clones, roughly 84% found once. Sample: PBMCs. These receptors all stem from a man between 18 and 35 years old in good health and CMV-seropositive. Both conserved end residues are part of each CDR3. The order of the fields is CDR3 length, V gene, J gene, D gene, clone size, CDR3 DNA, CDR3 protein. D genes are given only for firm matches. Not every row has a clone size; where given, it reads once, few, many or a size class.

>14|TRBV11-2|TRBJ2-1|TRBD2|NA
TGTGCCAGCAGCTTACTCACTAGCGGGAGGGAGCAGTTCTTC
CASSLLTSGREQFF
>15|TRBV6-6|TRBJ1-5|NA|NA
TGTGCCAGCAGCACCCCGGGGCCATTGAATCAGCCCCAGCATTTT
CASSTPGPLNQPQHF
>15|TRBV6-6|TRBJ2-7|NA|once
TGTGCCAGCACCCAAGGGGGGGCACTATACTACGAGCAGTACTTC
CASTQGGALYYEQYF
>16|TRBV18|TRBJ2-3|TRBD1|NA
TGTGCCAGCTCACCGAAGGGGACAGGGAGCACAGATACGCAGTATTTT
CASSPKGTGSTDTQYF
>15|TRBV30|TRBJ1-1|NA|once
TGTGCCTGGAGTGGAGGGGATTTGAGGTACACTGAAGCTTTCTTT
CAWSGGDLRYTEAFF
>11|TRBV6-5|TRBJ1-1|NA|NA
TGTGCCAGCAGTTACCCTCCGAGGGCTTTCTTT
CASSYPPRAFF
>12|TRBV28|TRBJ1-2|TRBD1|few
TGTGCCACTGGACAGGGAGACTATGGCTACACCTTC
CATGQGDYGYTF
>15|TRBV7-9|TRBJ2-7|NA|NA
TGTGCCAGCAGCTTAGTCGCGGTCAGGGGCTACGAGCAGTACTTC
CASSLVAVRGYEQYF
>15|TRBV6-1|TRBJ2-7|NA|many
TGTGCCAGCAGTGAACGGGGTAGCGGAGCCTACGAGCAGTACTTC
CASSERGSGAYEQYF
>14|TRBV10-3|TRBJ2-7|TRBD1|NA
TGTGCCATCAGTGAGGGACAGGGGATCCACGAGCAGTACTTC
CAISEGQGIHEQYF
>19|TRBV18|TRBJ2-2|TRBD1|NA
TGTGCCAGCTCACCAAAACCTCCGGGACAGGGGGCGGACACCGGGGAGCTGTTTTTT
CASSPKPPGQGADTGELFF